This entry concerns a single TCR beta chain. Its antigen is undetermined. These data belong to a study of OX40 agonist ivuxolimab in advanced cancers. At the level of the study: Enrolled patients in dose escalation had cancers that were hepatocellular carcinoma, melanoma, renal cell or head and neck cancer.

Repertoires were generated with immunoSEQ multiplex PCR, while TCRdb's copy carries only in-frame clones and drops some. The sample has 55,000 to 90,000 clones, 70% to 90% seen once. Germline assignment: CDR1 MNHNS and CDR2 SASEGT. The CDR3 loop spans 14 amino acids. V lost 9 bases and J lost 3, with 18 bases in between. Study observations and caveats: Among T cells, CD8+ cells averaged more expanded clones than CD4+ cells. The investigators did not determine what antigen specificity the expanded peripheral T cells had. Both blood CD4+ and CD8+ T cells showed clonal growth by week 6 at 0.1 to 3.0 mg/kg.

The sequenced sample was CD4+ or CD8+ T cells sorted from blood, obtained in a trial of the OX40 agonist ivuxolimab. The J gene is TRBJ2-7, the V gene TRBV6-1; D ambiguous. The receptor was derived from an adult with an advanced solid tumor such as melanoma, head and neck, liver or kidney cancer. CDR3 DNA sequence: TGTGCCAGTCCCCCGGAAGGGCTACGCTACGAGCAGTACTTC. Encoded protein: CASPPEGLRYEQYF.